This TCR beta chain stems from a study of T-cell memory formation after mild COVID-19. This CDR3 comprises 13 residues. CDR1 and CDR2 (germline): MNHEY, SMNVEV (reference sequence). V shed 6 bases and J shed 5 bases, with 13 bases lying between them. TCRdb used MiXCR to reprocess the 5' RACE reads, holding one entry per CDR3 protein. The data contain around 130,000 distinct CDR3 sequences, 16% of them singletons. The V and J genes are TRBV27 and TRBJ2-5, with D tentatively TRBD2 (5 bases). The sample was PBMCs or a T cell subset sorted from them (not recorded which). The TCR comes from an adult woman who had mild COVID-19 (a few samples of this study predate the infection). Cell type and time point are not known. The CDR3 spells CASSRSTGETQYF. CDR3 DNA: TGTGCCAGCAGCCGCTCCACGGGGGAGACCCAGTACTTC.